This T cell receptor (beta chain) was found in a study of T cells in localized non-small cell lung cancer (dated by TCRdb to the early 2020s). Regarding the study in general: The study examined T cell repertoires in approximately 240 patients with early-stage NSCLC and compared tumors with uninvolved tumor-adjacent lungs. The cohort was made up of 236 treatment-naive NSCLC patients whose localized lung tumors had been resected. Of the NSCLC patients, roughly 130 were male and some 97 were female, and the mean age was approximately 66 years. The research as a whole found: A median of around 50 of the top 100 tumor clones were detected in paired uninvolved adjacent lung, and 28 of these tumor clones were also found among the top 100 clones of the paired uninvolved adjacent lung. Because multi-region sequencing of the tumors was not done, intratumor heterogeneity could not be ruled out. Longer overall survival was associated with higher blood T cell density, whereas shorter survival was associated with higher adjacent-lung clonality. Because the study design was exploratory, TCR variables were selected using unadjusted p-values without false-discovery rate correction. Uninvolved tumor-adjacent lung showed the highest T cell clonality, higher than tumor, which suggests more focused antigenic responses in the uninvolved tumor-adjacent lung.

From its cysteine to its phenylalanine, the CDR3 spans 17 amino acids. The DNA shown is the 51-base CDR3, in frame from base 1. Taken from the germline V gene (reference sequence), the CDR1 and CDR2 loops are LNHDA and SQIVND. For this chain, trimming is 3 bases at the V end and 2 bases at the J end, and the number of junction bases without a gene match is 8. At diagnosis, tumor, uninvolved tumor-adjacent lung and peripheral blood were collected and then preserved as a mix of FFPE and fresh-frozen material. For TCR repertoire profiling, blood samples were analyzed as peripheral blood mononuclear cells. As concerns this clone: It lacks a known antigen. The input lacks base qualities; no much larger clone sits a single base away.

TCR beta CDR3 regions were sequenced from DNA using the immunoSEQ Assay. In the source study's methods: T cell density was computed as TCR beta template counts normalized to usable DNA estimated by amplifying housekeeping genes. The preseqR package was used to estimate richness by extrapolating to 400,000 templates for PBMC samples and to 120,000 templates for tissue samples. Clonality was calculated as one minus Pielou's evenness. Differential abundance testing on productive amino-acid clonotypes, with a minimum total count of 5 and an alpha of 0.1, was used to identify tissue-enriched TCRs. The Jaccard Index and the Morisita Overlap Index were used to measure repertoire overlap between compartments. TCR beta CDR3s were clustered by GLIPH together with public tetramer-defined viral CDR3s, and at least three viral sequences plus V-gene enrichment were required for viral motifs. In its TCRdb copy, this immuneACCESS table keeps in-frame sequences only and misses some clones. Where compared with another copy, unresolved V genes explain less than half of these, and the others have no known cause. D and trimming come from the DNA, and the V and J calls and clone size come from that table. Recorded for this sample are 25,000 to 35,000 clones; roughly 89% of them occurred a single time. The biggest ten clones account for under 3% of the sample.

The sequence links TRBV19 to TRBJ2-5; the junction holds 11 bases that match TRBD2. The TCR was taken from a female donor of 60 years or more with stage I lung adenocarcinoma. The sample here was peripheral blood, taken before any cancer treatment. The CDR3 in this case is CASSIGLAGLVQETQYF. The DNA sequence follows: TGTGCCAGTAGTATTGGACTAGCGGGCCTCGTACAAGAGACCCAGTACTTC.